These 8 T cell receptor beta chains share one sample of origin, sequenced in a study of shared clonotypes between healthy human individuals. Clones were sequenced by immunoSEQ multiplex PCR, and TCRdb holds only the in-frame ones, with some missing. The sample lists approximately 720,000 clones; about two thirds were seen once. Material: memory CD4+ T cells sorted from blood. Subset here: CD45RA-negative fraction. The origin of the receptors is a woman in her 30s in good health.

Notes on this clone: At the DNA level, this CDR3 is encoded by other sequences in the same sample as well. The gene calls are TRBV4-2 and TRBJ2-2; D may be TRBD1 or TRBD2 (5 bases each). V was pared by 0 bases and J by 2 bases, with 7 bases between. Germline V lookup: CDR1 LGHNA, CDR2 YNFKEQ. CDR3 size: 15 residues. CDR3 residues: CASSQDGGNTGELFF. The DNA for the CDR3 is TGTGCCAGCAGCCAAGATGGGGGAAACACCGGGGAGCTGTTTTTT.

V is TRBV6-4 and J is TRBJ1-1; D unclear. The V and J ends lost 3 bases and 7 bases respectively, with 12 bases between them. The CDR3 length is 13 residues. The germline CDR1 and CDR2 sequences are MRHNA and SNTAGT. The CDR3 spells CASSEAEGSEAFF. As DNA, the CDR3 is TGTGCCAGCAGTGAAGCCGAAGGGAGTGAAGCTTTCTTT.

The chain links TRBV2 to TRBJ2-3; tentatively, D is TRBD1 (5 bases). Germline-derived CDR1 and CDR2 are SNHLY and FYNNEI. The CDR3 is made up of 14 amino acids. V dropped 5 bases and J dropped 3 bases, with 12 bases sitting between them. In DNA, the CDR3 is TGTGCCAGCAGTCGAACAGGTGGGACAGATACGCAGTATTTT. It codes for CASSRTGGTDTQYF. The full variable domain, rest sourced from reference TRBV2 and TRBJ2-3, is EPEVTQTPSHQVTQMGQEVILRCVPISNHLYFYWYRQILGQKVEFLVSFYNNEISEKSEIFDDQFSVERPDGSNFTLKIRSTKLEDSAMYFCASSRTGGTDTQYFGPGTRLTVL.

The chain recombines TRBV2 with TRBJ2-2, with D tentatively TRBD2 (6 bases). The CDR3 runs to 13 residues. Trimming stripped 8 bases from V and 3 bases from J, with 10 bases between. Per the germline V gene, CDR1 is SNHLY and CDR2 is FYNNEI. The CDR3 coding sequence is TGTGCCAGCGGGGGGTCGTACACCGGGGAGCTGTTTTTT. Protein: CASGGSYTGELFF.

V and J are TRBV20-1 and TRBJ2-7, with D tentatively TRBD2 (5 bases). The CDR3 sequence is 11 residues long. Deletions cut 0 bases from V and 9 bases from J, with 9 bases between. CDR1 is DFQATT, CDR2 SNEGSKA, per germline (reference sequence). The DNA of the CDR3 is TGCAGTGCTAGAGATCCGGCGGGGCAGTACTTC. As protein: CSARDPAGQYF.

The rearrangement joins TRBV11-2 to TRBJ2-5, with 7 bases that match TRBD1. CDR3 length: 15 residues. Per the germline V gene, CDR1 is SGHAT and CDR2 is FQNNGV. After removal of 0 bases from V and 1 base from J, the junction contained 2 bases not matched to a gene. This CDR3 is CASSLDRTGQETQYF. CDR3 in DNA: TGTGCCAGCAGCTTAGATAGGACAGGCCAAGAGACCCAGTACTTC.

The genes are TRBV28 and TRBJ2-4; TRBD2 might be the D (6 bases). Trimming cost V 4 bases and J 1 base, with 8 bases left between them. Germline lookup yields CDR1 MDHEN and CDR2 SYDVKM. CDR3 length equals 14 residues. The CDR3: CASSWGEAKNIQYF. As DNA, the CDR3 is TGTGCCAGCAGTTGGGGGGAGGCCAAAAACATTCAGTACTTC.

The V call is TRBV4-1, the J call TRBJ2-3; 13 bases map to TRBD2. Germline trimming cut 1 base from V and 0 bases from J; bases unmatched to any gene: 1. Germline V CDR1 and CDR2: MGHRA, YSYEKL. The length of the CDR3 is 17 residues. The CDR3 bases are TGCGCCAGCAGCCAAGGGACTAGCGGGGGAAGCACAGATACGCAGTATTTT. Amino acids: CASSQGTSGGSTDTQYF.